These 18 T cell receptor beta chains share one sample of origin, sequenced in a study of CD8 T cells in ankylosing spondylitis. Via MiXCR, TCRdb re-called the 5' RACE reads, giving one row per CDR3 protein. The sample contains 150,000 to 200,000 distinct CDR3 sequences, under 35% of which appear only once. Sequenced: synovial fluid, either unsorted or a sorted T cell fraction (not recorded which). Receptor source: a male donor with ankylosing spondylitis.

V usage is TRBV19 and J usage is TRBJ2-3; D remains unclear. The CDR3 length is 14 residues. Germline V gene lookup returns CDR1 LNHDA and CDR2 SQIVND (reference sequence). V lost 5 bases and J 0 bases, leaving 9 bases between the germline ends. The DNA for the CDR3 is TGTGCCAGTAGTCAAGATTATAGCACAGATACGCAGTATTTT. This gives the protein CASSQDYSTDTQYF.

This clonotype was observed a handful of times. The chain joins TRBV14 to TRBJ1-2; D unresolved. The CDR3 is 13 residues long. The germline V gene has CDR1 SGHDN and CDR2 FVKESK. V lost 1 base to trimming and J lost 1 base, with 4 bases between them. For the CDR3, the DNA is TGTGCCAGCAGCCAAGGTATTAACTATGGCTACACCTTC. This translates into CASSQGINYGYTF.

This clonotype was observed a few times. The genes are TRBV12-3 or TRBV12-4 and TRBJ2-5; D gene uncertain. This CDR3 is built from 11 residues. V was shortened by 8 bases and J by 5 bases, with 9 bases between the two germline ends. CDR3 amino acids: CASAFLETQYF. CDR3 coding DNA: TGTGCCAGCGCCTTTTTGGAGACCCAGTACTTC.

This clonotype appeared a few times. The gene calls are TRBV5-1 and TRBJ1-3; tentative D call: TRBD1 (5 bases). V lost 5 bases and J lost 0, with 9 bases in between. CDR3 length equals 14 residues. CDR1 is SGHRS, CDR2 YFSETQ, per germline. CDR3 residues: CASRDNPSGNTIYF. The CDR3 region has the DNA TGCGCCAGCAGGGACAACCCCTCTGGAAACACCATATATTTT.

Here the CDR3 DNA reads TGTGCCAGCAGTGGGACCTTACGAGGGGAGACCCAGTACTTC. This translates into CASSGTLRGETQYF. This chain joins TRBV28 and TRBJ2-5, with D perhaps TRBD1 or TRBD2 (5 bases each). V was pared by 5 bases and J by 5 bases, with 15 bases between. The CDR3 consists of 14 residues. Germline lookup yields CDR1 MDHEN and CDR2 SYDVKM.

This clonotype was counted at least ten times. The chain recombines TRBV6-1 with TRBJ1-2, with unresolved D. The CDR3 has 13 residues. Germline CDR1 MNHNS, CDR2 SASEGT. Trimming took off 8 bases at V and 5 bases at J, with 15 bases between the two ends. This CDR3 reads CASHSEGRYGYTF. CDR3 DNA: TGTGCCAGCCATTCGGAGGGCCGGTATGGCTACACCTTC.

The chain links TRBV7-8 to TRBJ2-1, with TRBD2 identical over 10 bases. The germline V gene has CDR1 SGHVS and CDR2 FQNEAQ. V lost 4 bases, J lost 9 bases, and 12 bases stayed unmatched. CDR3 length: 16 residues. This CDR3 is CASSSSGSVQFGEQFF. In nucleotides, the CDR3 is TGTGCCAGCAGCTCTAGCGGGAGTGTACAGTTCGGTGAGCAGTTCTTC.

The chain recombines TRBV9 with TRBJ2-1, with D perhaps TRBD2 (5 bases). The V end was cut by 1 base, the J end by 1 base, with 15 bases between. CDR1 is SGDLS, CDR2 YYNGEE, per germline. The CDR3 is 17 amino acids. CDR3 in DNA: TGTGCCAGCAGCGTACTTTCCTCATCGGGGTCCTACAATGAGCAGTTCTTC. It translates to CASSVLSSSGSYNEQFF. The whole variable domain, filled in from reference TRBV9 and TRBJ2-1, reads DSGVTQTPKHLITATGQRVTLRCSPRSGDLSVYWYQQSLDQGLQFLIQYYNGEERAKGNILERFSAQQFPDLHSELNLSSLELGDSALYFCASSVLSSSGSYNEQFFGPGTRLTVL.

The rearrangement uses TRBV7-2 and TRBJ2-7, with D possibly being TRBD2 (7 bases). This CDR3 spans 15 amino acids. The V end lost 1 base, the J end lost 4 bases, and 14 bases lay between the germline ends. Germline CDR1 reads SGHTA; CDR2 reads FQGNSA. CDR3 protein: CASSLVREQGYEQYF. The DNA of the CDR3 is TGTGCCAGCAGCTTAGTGCGGGAGCAGGGGTACGAGCAGTACTTC.

The rearrangement uses TRBV28 and TRBJ2-2; D unresolved. CDR1 is MDHEN, CDR2 SYDVKM, per germline. The CDR3 is 14 amino acids. The V and J ends lost 2 bases and 6 bases respectively, with 10 bases between them. The CDR3 DNA reads as TGTGCCAGCAGTTTAGATGGGGTCCCCGGGGAGCTGTTTTTT. It translates to CASSLDGVPGELFF.

The V call is TRBV20-1, the J call TRBJ1-5; 8 bases align to TRBD1. The CDR3 sequence is 16 residues long. Germline-derived CDR1 and CDR2 are DFQATT and SNEGSKA (reference sequence). V gave up 4 bases and J gave up 3 bases; unmatched junction bases: 11. The CDR3 sequence is CSATLTGVGNNQPQHF. CDR3 DNA: TGCAGTGCTACCCTGACAGGGGTCGGAAACAATCAGCCCCAGCATTTT.

The chain recombines TRBV14 with TRBJ2-1, with 7 bases lining up with TRBD2. CDR3 length: 15 residues. V was pared by 2 bases and J by 3 bases, with 4 bases of the junction left unmatched. Germline lookup yields CDR1 SGHDN and CDR2 FVKESK. DNA of the CDR3: TGTGCCAGCAGCCAACGACGCGGGGGCTACAATGAGCAGTTCTTC. This encodes CASSQRRGGYNEQFF.

The rearrangement uses TRBV6-5 and TRBJ2-1, with 13 positions matching TRBD2. Germline V gives CDR1 MNHEY, CDR2 SVGAGI. The CDR3 covers 16 residues. Unmatched junction bases numbered 6, after V lost 2 bases and J lost 8 bases. This CDR3 is CASSYGGLAGRDEQFF. The CDR3 nucleotides read TGTGCCAGCAGTTACGGGGGACTAGCGGGAAGGGATGAGCAGTTCTTC.

The chain has TRBV11-2 and TRBJ2-5; TRBD1 aligns across 7 bases. The junction had 12 bases not matched to a gene; V was cut back by 3 bases and J by 5 bases. This CDR3 spans 16 amino acids. CDR1 is SGHAT, CDR2 FQNNGV, per germline. The DNA of the CDR3 is TGTGCCAGCAGCTTCCCTTGGGGGCAGGGGGAGGAGACCCAGTACTTC. Translating it yields CASSFPWGQGEETQYF. Based on the CDR3 plus reference TRBV11-2 and TRBJ2-5, the full variable domain is EAGVAQSPRYKIIEKRQSVAFWCNPISGHATLYWYQQILGQGPKLLIQFQNNGVVDDSQLPKDRFSAERLKGVDSTLKIQPAKLEDSAVYLCASSFPWGQGEETQYFGPGTRLLVL.

This clonotype was picked up many times. The chain recombines TRBV4-3 with TRBJ2-2; D is uncertain. The V gene lost 1 base and the J gene lost 4 bases, with 10 bases spanning the gap. Per the germline V gene, CDR1 is LGHNA and CDR2 is YSLEER. This CDR3 is built from 15 residues. The CDR3 protein is CASSQGRTTTGELFF. CDR3 nucleotide sequence: TGCGCCAGCAGCCAAGGCCGGACCACCACCGGGGAGCTGTTTTTT.

In its sample, this clonotype was seen a few times. The chain combines TRBV10-3 with TRBJ2-1; the D is unclear. This CDR3 comprises 14 residues. The V end lost 3 bases, the J end lost 6 bases, and 12 bases lay between the germline ends. CDR1 is ENHRY, CDR2 SYGVKD, per germline. CDR3 DNA: TGTGCCATCAGTGACGGGCTAGGAGCCAATGAGCAGTTCTTC. Residues: CAISDGLGANEQFF.

The gene calls are TRBV29-1 and TRBJ1-1; D is perhaps TRBD1 (6 bases). Germline lookup yields CDR1 SQVTM and CDR2 ANQGSEA. This CDR3 region has 12 residues. V was trimmed by 6 bases and J by 4 bases, leaving 12 bases between them. In nucleotides, the CDR3 is TGCAGCGTCCAAACAGGGCGCACTGAAGCTTTCTTT. Protein: CSVQTGRTEAFF.

The rearrangement joins TRBV24-1 to TRBJ1-5; no reliable D call. The CDR3 runs to 14 residues. V was clipped by 3 bases and J by 0 bases, with 5 bases between them. In germline, CDR1 is KGHDR, CDR2 SFDVKD. The CDR3 DNA sequence: TGTGCCACCAGTGATATCAATAGCAATCAGCCCCAGCATTTT. This codes for CATSDINSNQPQHF.